This section outlines one T cell receptor (beta chain) sequence together with its context. As yet, its antigen is unknown. The data were taken from a study of PD-1 blockade in classical Hodgkin lymphoma. Study-wide findings and caveats: Exclusion applied to patients who initiated nivolumab less than 1 year following ASCT. Newly diagnosed patients and complete responders had comparable diversity at baseline.

TCRdb keeps only in-frame clones here, not all; method: immunoSEQ multiplex PCR. The table records tens of thousands of clones, roughly 87% of them present only once. This CDR3 spans 10 amino acids. Brentuximab vedotin exposure varied, and every patient relapsed after autologous stem cell transplantation. The receptor's source is a human donor with classical Hodgkin lymphoma. The chain joins TRBV12-2 to TRBJ1-6. TRBV12-2 is noted as a pseudogene. The starting material was peripheral blood mononuclear cells (PBMCs), obtained before the second cycle of nivolumab. CDR3 nucleotides: TGTGCAAGTCGCTCACCACCCCTCCACTTT. Encoded protein: CASRSPPLHF.